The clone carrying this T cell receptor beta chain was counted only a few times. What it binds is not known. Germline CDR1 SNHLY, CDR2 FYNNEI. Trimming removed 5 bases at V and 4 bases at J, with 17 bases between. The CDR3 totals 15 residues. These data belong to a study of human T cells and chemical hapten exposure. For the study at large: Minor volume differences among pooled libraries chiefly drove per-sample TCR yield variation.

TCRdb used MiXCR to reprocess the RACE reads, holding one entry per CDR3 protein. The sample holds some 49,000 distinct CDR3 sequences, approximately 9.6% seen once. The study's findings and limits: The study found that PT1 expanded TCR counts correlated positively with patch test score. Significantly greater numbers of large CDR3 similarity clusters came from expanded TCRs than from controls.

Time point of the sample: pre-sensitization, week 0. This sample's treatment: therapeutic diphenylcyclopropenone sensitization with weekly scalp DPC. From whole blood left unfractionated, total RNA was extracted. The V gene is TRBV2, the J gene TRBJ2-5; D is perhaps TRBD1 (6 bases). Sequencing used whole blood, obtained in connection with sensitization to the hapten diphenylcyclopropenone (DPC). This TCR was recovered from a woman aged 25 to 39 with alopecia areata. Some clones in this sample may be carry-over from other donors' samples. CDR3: CASSPGTRVGETQYF. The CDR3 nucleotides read TGTGCCAGCAGTCCCGGGACAAGGGTAGGAGAGACCCAGTACTTC. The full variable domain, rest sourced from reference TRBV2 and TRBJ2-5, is EPEVTQTPSHQVTQMGQEVILRCVPISNHLYFYWYRQILGQKVEFLVSFYNNEISEKSEIFDDQFSVERPDGSNFTLKIRSTKLEDSAMYFCASSPGTRVGETQYFGPGTRLLVL.